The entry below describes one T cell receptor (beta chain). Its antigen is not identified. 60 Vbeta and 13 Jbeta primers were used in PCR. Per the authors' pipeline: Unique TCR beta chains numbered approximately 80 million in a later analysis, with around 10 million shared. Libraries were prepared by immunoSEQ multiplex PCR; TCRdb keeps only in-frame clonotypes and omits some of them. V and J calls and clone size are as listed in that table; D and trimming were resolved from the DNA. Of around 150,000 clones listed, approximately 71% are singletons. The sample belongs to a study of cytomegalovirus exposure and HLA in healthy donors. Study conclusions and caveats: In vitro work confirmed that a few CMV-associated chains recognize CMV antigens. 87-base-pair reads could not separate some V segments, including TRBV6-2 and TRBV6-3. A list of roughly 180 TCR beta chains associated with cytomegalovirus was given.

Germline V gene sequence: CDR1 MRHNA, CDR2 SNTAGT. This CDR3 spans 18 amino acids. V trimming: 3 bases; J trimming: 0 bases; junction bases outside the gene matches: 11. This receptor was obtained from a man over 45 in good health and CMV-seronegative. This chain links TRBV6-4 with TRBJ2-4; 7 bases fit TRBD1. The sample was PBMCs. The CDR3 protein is CASSEGGRISLAKNIQYF. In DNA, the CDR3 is TGTGCCAGCAGTGAAGGGGGCCGAATTTCACTAGCCAAAAACATTCAGTACTTC.